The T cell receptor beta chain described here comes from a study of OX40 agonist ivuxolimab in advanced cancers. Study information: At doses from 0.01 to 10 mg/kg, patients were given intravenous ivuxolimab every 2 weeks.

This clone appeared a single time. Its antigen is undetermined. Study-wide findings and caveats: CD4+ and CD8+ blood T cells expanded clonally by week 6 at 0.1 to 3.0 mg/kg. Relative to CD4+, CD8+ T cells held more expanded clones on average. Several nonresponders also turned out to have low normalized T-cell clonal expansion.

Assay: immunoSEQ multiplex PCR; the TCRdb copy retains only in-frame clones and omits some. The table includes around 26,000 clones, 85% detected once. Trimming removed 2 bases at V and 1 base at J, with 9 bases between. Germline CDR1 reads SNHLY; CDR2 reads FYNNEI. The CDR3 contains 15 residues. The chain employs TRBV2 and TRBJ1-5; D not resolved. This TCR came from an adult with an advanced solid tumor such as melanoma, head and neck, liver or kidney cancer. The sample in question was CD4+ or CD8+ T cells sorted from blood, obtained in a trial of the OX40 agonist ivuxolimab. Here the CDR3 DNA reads TGTGCCAGCAGTGAATTGGGGAGAAGCAATCAGCCCCAGCATTTT. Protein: CASSELGRSNQPQHF.